This T cell receptor (beta chain) emerged from a study of T cell repertoires in cytomegalovirus infection. Looking at the study overall: Public TCR beta signatures were indicative of both CMV infection and a matching HLA type. Regarding the study as a whole: In two of eight donors, the top clonotype was HLA-C-restricted CMV-specific. Totalled public TCR beta family frequency picked out people who carried CMV plus the relevant HLA.

The length of the CDR3 is 10 residues. Trimming removed 6 bases from V and 4 bases from J, with 3 bases in between. TCRdb recomputed calls from the reads with MiXCR, one row per CDR3 protein. The table includes approximately 250,000 distinct CDR3 sequences, more than 9% detected once. As concerns this clonotype: Its target is unknown.

The sample was PBMCs. This TCR came from a human donor in good health (CMV status not recorded). Some clones in this sample may be carry-over from other donors' samples. The chain uses TRBV12-3 or TRBV12-4 and TRBJ1-1; D ambiguous. The CDR3 loop is CASRLTEAFF. Written as DNA, the CDR3 is TGTGCCAGCAGGCTCACTGAAGCTTTCTTT.